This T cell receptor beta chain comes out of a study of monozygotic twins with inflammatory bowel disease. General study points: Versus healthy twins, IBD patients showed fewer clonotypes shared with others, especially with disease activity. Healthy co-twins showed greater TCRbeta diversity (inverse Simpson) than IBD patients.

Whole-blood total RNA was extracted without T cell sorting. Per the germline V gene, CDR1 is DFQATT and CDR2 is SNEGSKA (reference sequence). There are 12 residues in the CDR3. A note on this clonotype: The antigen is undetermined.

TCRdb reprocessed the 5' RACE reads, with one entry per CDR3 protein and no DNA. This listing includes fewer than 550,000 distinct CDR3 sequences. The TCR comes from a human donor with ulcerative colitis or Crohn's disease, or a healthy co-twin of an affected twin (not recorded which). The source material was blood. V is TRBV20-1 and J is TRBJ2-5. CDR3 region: CSARGFSETQYF.